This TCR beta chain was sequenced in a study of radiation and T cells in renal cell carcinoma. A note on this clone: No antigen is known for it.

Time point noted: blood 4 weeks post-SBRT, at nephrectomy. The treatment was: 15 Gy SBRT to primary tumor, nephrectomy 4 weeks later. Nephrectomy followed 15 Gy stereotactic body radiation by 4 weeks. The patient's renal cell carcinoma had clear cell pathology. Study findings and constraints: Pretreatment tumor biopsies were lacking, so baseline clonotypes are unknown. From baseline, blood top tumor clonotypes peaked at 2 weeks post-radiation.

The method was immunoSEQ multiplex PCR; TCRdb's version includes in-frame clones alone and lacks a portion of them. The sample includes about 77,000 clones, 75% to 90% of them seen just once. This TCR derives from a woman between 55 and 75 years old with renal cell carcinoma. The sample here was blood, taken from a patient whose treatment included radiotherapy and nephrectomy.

The CDR3 coding sequence is TGTGCCAGCAGCCTAGGACTAGCGGGCCCCAATGAGCAGTTCTTC. It codes for CASSLGLAGPNEQFF. The chain couples TRBV7-9 to TRBJ2-1, with 11 bases that match TRBD2. The CDR3 sequence is 15 residues long. Germline V lookup: CDR1 SEHNR, CDR2 FQNEAQ (reference sequence). V lost 5 bases, J lost 6 bases, and 6 bases stayed unmatched.